The 21 T cell receptor beta chains presented below share a single source sample, sequenced in a study of cytomegalovirus exposure and HLA in healthy donors. Researchers ran the PCR with 60 Vbeta and 13 Jbeta primers. Assay: immunoSEQ multiplex PCR; the TCRdb copy retains only in-frame clones and omits some. Of under 35,000 clones listed, about 65% are singletons. What was sequenced was PBMCs. The receptors were sampled from a man aged 45-65 years in good health and CMV-seropositive.

V usage is TRBV5-4 and J usage is TRBJ2-2; maybe TRBD1 (6 bases). Germline loops: CDR1 SGHNT, CDR2 YYREEE (reference sequence). Trimming cost V 3 bases and J 1 base, with 10 bases left between them. The CDR3 sequence is 15 residues long. CDR3 residues: CASSSRQENTGELFF. CDR3 bases: TGTGCCAGCAGCTCTAGACAGGAGAACACCGGGGAGCTGTTTTTT.

The genes are TRBV6-5 and TRBJ1-4; D is possibly TRBD1 (5 bases). Per germline, CDR1 MNHEY and CDR2 SVGAGI. Trimming removed 0 bases at V and 1 base at J, with 9 bases between. CDR3 length equals 16 residues. This CDR3 reads CASSYSIQGTNEKLFF. The CDR3 nucleotides are TGTGCCAGCAGTTACTCGATTCAGGGAACTAATGAAAAACTGTTTTTT.

The sample holds one count of this clone. This chain links TRBV7-2 with TRBJ1-5, with D possibly TRBD1 on 5 matching bases. Trimming took 5 bases from V and 5 from J, leaving 10 bases between them. The CDR3 sequence is 13 residues long. CDR1 and CDR2 (germline): SGHTA, FQGNSA. This chain's CDR3 is CASSAGPDQPQHF. The CDR3 region has the DNA TGTGCCAGCAGCGCAGGGCCAGATCAGCCCCAGCATTTT.

This chain links TRBV4-1 with TRBJ1-2; 8 bases align to TRBD1. This CDR3 region has 17 residues. V lost 3 bases to trimming and J lost 0 bases; unmatched junction nucleotides: 9. In germline, CDR1 is MGHRA, CDR2 YSYEKL. As DNA, the CDR3 is TGCGCCAGCAGCCAGACCGGGACAGGCTTAGCTAACTATGGCTACACCTTC. Translating it yields CASSQTGTGLANYGYTF.

The rearrangement joins TRBV4-2 to TRBJ1-2, with TRBD1 matching 7 bases. This CDR3 has 15 amino acids. Germline assignment: CDR1 LGHNA and CDR2 YNFKEQ. Losses at the gene ends were 4 bases for V and 4 bases for J; bases not matched to a gene: 9. The DNA for the CDR3 is TGTGCCAGCAGCCCCGGAGGGGGCGCGTTCTATGGCTACACCTTC. Protein: CASSPGGGAFYGYTF.

Only a few counts were recorded for this clone. J is TRBJ2-7 and V is TRBV2, with a possible D match to TRBD1 (5 bases). The CDR3 totals 11 residues. The V gene lost 8 bases and the J gene lost 5 bases, with 10 bases spanning the gap. Germline V lookup: CDR1 SNHLY, CDR2 FYNNEI. The CDR3 loop is CASRLGDEQYF. CDR3 nucleotides: TGTGCCAGCCGTCTAGGGGACGAGCAGTACTTC.

In nucleotides, the CDR3 is TGCGCCAGCAGCGCGACAGGGTTAGCTAACTATGGCTACACCTTC. Translating gives CASSATGLANYGYTF. The J gene is TRBJ1-2, the V gene TRBV5-1; 7 nucleotides match TRBD1. V shed 4 bases and J 0 bases; nucleotides not matched to a gene: 6. The CDR3 is made up of 15 amino acids. Looked up from germline, CDR1 is SGHRS and CDR2 is YFSETQ.

The V and J genes are TRBV4-1 and TRBJ2-1, with a possible D match to TRBD1 (5 bases). CDR1 is MGHRA and CDR2 is YSYEKL in the germline V gene. The CDR3 is 10 residues long. V lost 9 bases, J lost 12 bases, and 12 bases lay in between. The CDR3 nucleotides read TGCGCCAGTGGGTTAGGGGTGCAGTTCTTC. Its translation: CASGLGVQFF.

V is TRBV30 and J is TRBJ2-5, with D possibly matching TRBD1 (5 bases). Between the trimmed V and J ends, which lost 4 bases and 4 bases, there was a span of 7 bases. Per germline, CDR1 GTSNPN and CDR2 SVGIG (reference sequence). This CDR3 has 11 amino acids. CDR3 loop: CAWTQGETQYF. CDR3 nucleotides: TGTGCCTGGACCCAGGGAGAGACCCAGTACTTC.

This sequence joins TRBV5-1 and TRBJ2-2; the D gene is possibly TRBD1 (5 bases). V lost 4 bases to trimming and J lost 6 bases, with 10 bases between them. The CDR3 extends over 13 amino acids. Germline V gene data show CDR1 as SGHRS and CDR2 as YFSETQ. The CDR3 loop is CASSLQGPGELFF. DNA for the CDR3: TGCGCCAGCAGCCTTCAGGGTCCCGGGGAGCTGTTTTTT.

V usage is TRBV4-1 and J usage is TRBJ2-1; possible D gene TRBD1, 5 bases. This CDR3 contains 13 residues. The germline V gene encodes CDR1 MGHRA and CDR2 YSYEKL. Trimming took off 2 bases at V and 13 bases at J, with 15 bases between the two ends. CDR3 in amino acids: CASSQRGSLSQFF. The CDR3 nucleotides are TGCGCCAGCAGCCAAAGGGGAAGCCTATCTCAGTTCTTC.

The chain combines TRBV14 with TRBJ1-1, with 7 nucleotides matching TRBD1. V dropped 3 bases and J dropped 7; count of bases not matched to a gene: 2. The CDR3 consists of 12 residues. Germline V gene sequence: CDR1 SGHDN, CDR2 FVKESK. CDR3 sequence reads: CASSQTGIEAFF. The CDR3, as DNA: TGTGCCAGCAGCCAGACAGGGATTGAAGCTTTCTTT.

This chain connects TRBV6-5 to TRBJ1-4; 8 nucleotides match TRBD1. CDR1 and CDR2 from the germline V gene are MNHEY and SVGAGI. The CDR3 is made up of 15 amino acids. The trim removed 4 bases at V and 7 bases at J, leaving 8 bases unmatched. CDR3 nucleotides: TGTGCCAGCAGTTCCCTCGACAGGGGTGGTGAAAAACTGTTTTTT. This encodes CASSSLDRGGEKLFF.

This clone was seen only once. This chain joins TRBV9 and TRBJ2-3; D is uncertain. Germline V gives CDR1 SGDLS, CDR2 YYNGEE. The CDR3 is made up of 17 amino acids. V lost 2 bases, J lost 2 bases, and 18 bases lay in between. As DNA, the CDR3 is TGTGCCAGCAGCGTCTCTAGTTACCTTCCCCTCACAGATACGCAGTATTTT. Encoded protein: CASSVSSYLPLTDTQYF. The entire variable domain, with the rest obtained from reference TRBV9 and TRBJ2-3, is as follows: DSGVTQTPKHLITATGQRVTLRCSPRSGDLSVYWYQQSLDQGLQFLIQYYNGEERAKGNILERFSAQQFPDLHSELNLSSLELGDSALYFCASSVSSYLPLTDTQYFGPGTRLTVL.

This sequence joins TRBV2 and TRBJ2-7, with a weak D call TRBD1 (5 bases). With 7 bases removed from V and 7 bases from J, the gap between germline ends came to 17 bases. The CDR3 runs to 13 residues. Germline V CDR1 and CDR2: SNHLY, FYNNEI. The CDR3 nucleotides read TGTGCCAGCAATAAACGCCAGGGTTTGGAGCAGTACTTC. Its translation: CASNKRQGLEQYF.

The chain joins TRBV4-2 to TRBJ2-5; the match to TRBD2 covers 8 bases. Germline values: CDR1 LGHNA, CDR2 YNFKEQ. Germline trimming cut 2 bases from V and 1 base from J; bases unmatched to any gene: 6. The length of the CDR3 is 16 residues. Here the CDR3 reads CASSQRLANTQETQYF. As DNA, the CDR3 is TGTGCCAGCAGCCAACGACTAGCGAACACCCAAGAGACCCAGTACTTC.

This clone is categorized as medium-sized. J is TRBJ2-7 and V is TRBV5-1; 7 positions agree with TRBD2. V lost 6 bases, J lost 2 bases, and 8 bases stayed unmatched. CDR1 is SGHRS, CDR2 YFSETQ, per germline. There are 14 residues in the CDR3. CDR3 nucleotides: TGCGCCAGCACATGGGCGGCGGGGGCCTACGAGCAGTACTTC. Its translation is CASTWAAGAYEQYF.

This clone was found a few times. The gene calls are TRBV6-6 and TRBJ2-1; no definite D call. The CDR3 consists of 13 residues. Trimming cost V 5 bases and J 8 bases, with 13 bases left between them. The germline gives CDR1 MNHNY, CDR2 SVGAGI (reference sequence). The CDR3 nucleotides read TGTGCCAGCAGTGACCTCGACTTTTATGAGCAGTTCTTC. This codes for CASSDLDFYEQFF.

The genes are TRBV11-2 and TRBJ2-1; D is undetermined. Per germline, CDR1 SGHAT and CDR2 FQNNGV. CDR3 length: 13 residues. V gave up 0 bases and J gave up 7 bases, with 7 bases separating them. In DNA form, the CDR3 reads TGTGCCAGCAGCTTAGACAGGCAGAATGAGCAGTTCTTC. As protein: CASSLDRQNEQFF.

The chain employs TRBV19 and TRBJ2-7; D is perhaps TRBD2 (5 bases). CDR1 LNHDA and CDR2 SQIVND come from the germline V gene (reference sequence). V was shortened by 6 bases and J by 2 bases, with 11 bases between the two germline ends. This CDR3 region has 13 residues. The CDR3 loop is CASSTGNTYEQYF. The CDR3 DNA reads as TGTGCCAGTAGCACCGGGAACACCTACGAGCAGTACTTC.

This clone has only a few counts. This CDR3 is CASSSQGSGANVLTF. CDR3 DNA sequence: TGTGCCAGCAGTTCACAGGGTTCTGGGGCCAACGTCCTGACTTTC. This chain uses TRBV28 with TRBJ2-6, with a tentative D call TRBD1 (6 bases). Trimming took off 4 bases at V and 1 base at J, with 8 bases between the two ends. This CDR3 is 15 amino acids long. CDR1 is MDHEN, CDR2 SYDVKM, per germline.